The source of this TCR beta chain is a study of radiotherapy plus CTLA-4 blockade in lung cancer. Study findings and constraints: Reportedly, early blood T cell clone dynamics best predicted response, with interferon-beta. Following radiotherapy plus ipilimumab, tumor-derived TCR clones expanded in the blood.

Measured with immunoSEQ multiplex PCR; TCRdb has only the in-frame clones, and not every one. The data show 75,000 to 100,000 clones, around nine tenths seen once. Remarks on this clone: The antigen remains undetermined.

This material consisted of peripheral blood, taken from a patient treated with radiotherapy plus ipilimumab. This clonotype was sampled from a human donor with non-small cell lung cancer that progressed on radiotherapy plus ipilimumab.

Here the CDR3 DNA reads TGTGCCAGCAGTTCGTGGGACACACTCACCAATCAGCCCCAGCATTTT. This codes for CASSSWDTLTNQPQHF. The V and J genes are TRBV27 and TRBJ1-5; D is possibly TRBD1 (6 bases). The germline CDR1 and CDR2 sequences are MNHEY and SMNVEV (reference sequence). This CDR3 contains 16 residues. V gave up 4 bases and J gave up 3 bases, with 16 bases separating them.